A single sample gave rise to the 25 T cell receptor beta chains below, sequenced in a study of post-analysis software for immune sequencing data. Study findings and constraints: Five or six TRBV segments were significantly more frequent in patients than in controls. TRBV5-6, TRBV5-1 and TRBV20-1 were among these segments.

These TCRs' antigens remain unknown. TCR beta cDNA libraries had unique molecular identifiers. TCRdb reanalysed the PCR reads using MiXCR and keeps one entry per CDR3 protein. Altogether around 500,000 distinct CDR3 sequences are present, around a third being singletons, with the ten largest covering around 5.9%. The sequencing input was blood. These receptors originate from a girl younger than 18 with multiple sclerosis.

The rearrangement links TRBV7-2 to TRBJ1-3; D might be TRBD1 (6 bases). The CDR3 length is 16 residues. CDR1 and CDR2 from the germline V gene are SGHTA and FQGNSA. V was pared by 1 base and J by 0 bases, with 10 bases between. CDR3 in DNA: TGTGCCAGCAGCTTAGAGATACAGGGCTCTGGAAACACCATATATTTT. Translation gives CASSLEIQGSGNTIYF.

V gene TRBV9 combines with J gene TRBJ2-5; 10 nucleotides match TRBD2. Trimming cost V 0 bases and J 1 base; bases outside gene matches: 6. The CDR3 is 17 residues long. Germline V lookup: CDR1 SGDLS, CDR2 YYNGEE. This chain's CDR3 is CASSVGGLAGAQETQYF. Here the CDR3 DNA reads TGTGCCAGCAGCGTAGGTGGGCTAGCGGGGGCCCAAGAGACCCAGTACTTC.

This clonotype came up a few times. This chain joins TRBV5-1 and TRBJ1-4, with unresolved D. Germline V gene sequence: CDR1 SGHRS, CDR2 YFSETQ. Trimming shortened V by 0 bases and J by 0 bases, and 6 bases separated the two germline ends. The CDR3 covers 15 residues. In DNA form, the CDR3 reads TGCGCCAGCAGCTTGGCCGCAGCAACTAATGAAAAACTGTTTTTT. Protein sequence: CASSLAAATNEKLFF.

This clonotype was observed a handful of times. The rearrangement links TRBV9 to TRBJ2-3; D unresolved. V was trimmed by 0 bases and J by 10 bases, leaving 12 bases between them. The V gene's germline CDR1 is SGDLS and CDR2 YYNGEE. The CDR3 runs 13 residues. CDR3 DNA: TGTGCCAGCAGCGTAGGTCACGGATATTCGCAGTATTTT. Amino acids: CASSVGHGYSQYF.

This clonotype appeared a few times. The chain combines TRBV3-1 with TRBJ2-2; D gene ambiguous. The V gene lost 2 bases and the J gene lost 5 bases, with 6 bases spanning the gap. Germline V gene sequence: CDR1 LGHDT, CDR2 YNNKEL (reference sequence). The CDR3 has 13 amino acids. The CDR3 is CASSQSFTGELFF. The CDR3 DNA sequence: TGTGCCAGCAGCCAAAGCTTTACCGGGGAGCTGTTTTTT.

This clonotype was seen a handful of times. The chain carries TRBV20-1 and TRBJ1-5, with D tentatively TRBD1 (5 bases). The CDR3 runs to 12 residues. CDR1 is DFQATT, CDR2 SNEGSKA, per germline (reference sequence). Trimming stripped 6 bases from V and 3 bases from J, with 9 bases between. The CDR3 spells CSARDHNQPQHF. The CDR3 DNA is TGCAGTGCCAGGGACCACAATCAGCCCCAGCATTTT.

In this sample, this clonotype turned up once. CDR3 sequence (DNA): TGTGCCAGCAGTTTAACTTGGCTAGCGGGAGAGGTCCACGAGCAGTACTTC. Translation gives CASSLTWLAGEVHEQYF. The chain carries TRBV12-3 or TRBV12-4 and TRBJ2-7; TRBD2 matches 10 bases. This CDR3 has 17 residues. V lost 2 bases and J lost 5; bases outside the gene matches: 12.

V usage is TRBV28 and J usage is TRBJ1-2; TRBD1 matches at 9 bases. The germline V gene has CDR1 MDHEN and CDR2 SYDVKM. The CDR3 consists of 14 residues. The trim removed 6 bases at V and 6 bases at J, leaving 8 bases unmatched. This CDR3 reads CASSFTGGGDGYTF. Here the CDR3 DNA reads TGTGCCAGCAGCTTCACAGGGGGCGGGGATGGCTACACCTTC.

The chain combines TRBV7-9 with TRBJ1-2, with 8 positions matching TRBD1. Germline lookup yields CDR1 SEHNR and CDR2 FQNEAQ (reference sequence). Unmatched junction bases numbered 3, after V lost 5 bases and J lost 1 base. The CDR3 has 14 residues. This CDR3 is CASSRTGSNYGYTF. The CDR3 DNA sequence: TGTGCCAGCAGCCGGACAGGGAGTAACTATGGCTACACCTTC.

This chain connects TRBV28 to TRBJ1-5, with D possibly TRBD1 on 5 matching bases. The CDR3 totals 20 residues. CDR1 and CDR2 from the germline V gene are MDHEN and SYDVKM. The V end was cut by 6 bases, the J end by 0 bases, with 27 bases between. The CDR3 DNA is TGTGCCAGCAGCCATATATGGGCGGACACCACATACTATAGCAATCAGCCCCAGCATTTT. Protein sequence: CASSHIWADTTYYSNQPQHF.

This clonotype was seen a handful of times. The chain recombines TRBV9 with TRBJ2-3; 8 positions agree with TRBD2. The CDR3 totals 15 residues. Germline V gene sequence: CDR1 SGDLS, CDR2 YYNGEE. Unmatched junction bases numbered 9, after V lost 3 bases and J lost 6 bases. CDR3 in amino acids: CASSDSGTRTDTQYF. The CDR3 coding sequence is TGTGCCAGCAGCGACTCCGGGACTAGGACCGATACGCAGTATTTT.

The rearrangement joins TRBV6-5 to TRBJ2-3, with 11 nucleotides matching TRBD2. This CDR3 has 16 residues. In germline, CDR1 is MNHEY, CDR2 SVGAGI. J gave up 6 bases and V 4 bases, and 9 bases lay outside the gene matches. DNA for the CDR3: TGTGCCAGCAGTTCAAAGACTAGCGGGGTGAGGGATACGCAGTATTTT. Its translation is CASSSKTSGVRDTQYF.

This clonotype has more than one count but fewer than ten. V gene TRBV5-1 combines with J gene TRBJ2-7; a possible D gene is TRBD2 (5 bases). Per the germline V gene, CDR1 is SGHRS and CDR2 is YFSETQ. The V end lost 0 bases, the J end lost 7 bases, and 17 bases lay between the germline ends. The CDR3 has 15 amino acids. Here the CDR3 reads CASSLDGPLSGEQYF. The CDR3, as DNA: TGCGCCAGCAGCTTGGATGGCCCTCTGTCGGGAGAGCAGTACTTC.

This clonotype occurred a few times. The genes are TRBV20-1 and TRBJ2-3, with D perhaps being TRBD1 or TRBD2 (6 bases each). The CDR3 is 14 residues long. Trimming stripped 1 base from V and 4 bases from J, with 12 bases between. Germline V gene lookup returns CDR1 DFQATT and CDR2 SNEGSKA (reference sequence). CDR3 loop: CSARGGGNADTQYF. CDR3 bases: TGCAGTGCTAGAGGAGGGGGGAACGCAGATACGCAGTATTTT.

This chain joins TRBV7-9 and TRBJ2-3; 8 nucleotides agree with TRBD1. Looked up from germline, CDR1 is SEHNR and CDR2 is FQNEAQ (reference sequence). The CDR3 is 15 residues long. V shed 5 bases, J shed 2 bases, and the junction held 6 bases outside the gene matches. The CDR3 nucleotides are TGTGCCAGCAGCGACACAGGGGGTGCCACAGATACGCAGTATTTT. It translates to CASSDTGGATDTQYF.

This clonotype turned up a few times. The chain employs TRBV3-1 and TRBJ2-4; TRBD2 might be the D (5 bases). Germline V lookup: CDR1 LGHDT, CDR2 YNNKEL (reference sequence). V dropped 3 bases and J dropped 5 bases, with 14 bases sitting between them. CDR3 length: 15 amino acids. CDR3 DNA sequence: TGTGCCAGCAGCCAGGCAGGAGGACTGGAAAACATTCAGTACTTC. This translates into CASSQAGGLENIQYF. Filled out from reference TRBV3-1 and TRBJ2-4, the complete variable domain reads DTAVSQTPKYLVTQMGNDKSIKCEQNLGHDTMYWYKQDSKKFLKIMFSYNNKELIINETVPNRFSPKSPDKAHLNLHINSLELGDSAVYFCASSQAGGLENIQYFGAGTRLSVL.

The chain recombines TRBV29-1 with TRBJ2-2; no firm D call. This CDR3 has 12 amino acids. Trimming pared 3 bases from V and 4 bases from J, leaving 6 bases between. From germline, CDR1 is SQVTM and CDR2 ANQGSEA. For the CDR3, the DNA is TGCAGCGTTGATCGACGCACCGGGGAGCTGTTTTTT. Protein product: CSVDRRTGELFF.

This clonotype was found once. In this CDR3 the conserved last residue, phenylalanine or tryptophan, is missing, so a read error is likely. This chain joins TRBV12-3 or TRBV12-4 and TRBJ2-3; D not resolved. V was pared by 5 bases and J by 11 bases, with 20 bases between. There are 14 residues in the CDR3. The CDR3 nucleotides are TGTGCCAGCAGTCCCACAGTTACCACAGATGTGCAGTATTCC. Its translation is CASSPTVTTDVQYS.

The chain uses TRBV24-1 and TRBJ2-7; 9 bases align to TRBD1. There are 15 residues in the CDR3. The V segment lost 3 bases and the J segment 3 bases; nucleotides outside the gene matches: 5. Germline CDR1 reads KGHDR; CDR2 reads SFDVKD. The CDR3 DNA is TGTGCCACCAGTGATGCGGGACAGGGAGGCTACGAGCAGTACTTC. It translates to CATSDAGQGGYEQYF.

V gene TRBV20-1 combines with J gene TRBJ2-2; 15 nucleotides match TRBD2. The length of the CDR3 is 15 residues. V shed 3 bases and J 4 bases; nucleotides not matched to a gene: 0. Germline values: CDR1 DFQATT, CDR2 SNEGSKA (reference sequence). The CDR3 nucleotides are TGCAGTGCTAGGGGACTAGCGGGGGGCACCGGGGAGCTGTTTTTT. This translates into CSARGLAGGTGELFF.

This clonotype has a handful of counts. The chain employs TRBV28 and TRBJ1-2, with unresolved D. CDR1 and CDR2 from the germline V gene are MDHEN and SYDVKM. The CDR3 totals 13 residues. The V and J ends lost 5 bases and 5 bases respectively, with 12 bases between them. This CDR3 reads CASSPSQFYGYTF. The CDR3 DNA sequence: TGTGCCAGCAGTCCAAGCCAGTTTTATGGCTACACCTTC.

This chain uses TRBV18 with TRBJ1-1, with D unresolved. Trimming left V 0 bases short and J 2 bases short, with 7 bases between. Germline CDR1 is KGHSH and CDR2 is LQKENI. The CDR3 is made up of 14 amino acids. Here the CDR3 reads CASSPPSSNTEAFF. The CDR3, as DNA: TGTGCCAGCTCACCACCGTCATCCAACACTGAAGCTTTCTTT.

V and J are TRBV5-1 and TRBJ2-1, with D perhaps being TRBD1 or TRBD2 (5 bases each). This CDR3 comprises 14 residues. V dropped 3 bases and J dropped 4 bases, with 11 bases sitting between them. In germline, CDR1 is SGHRS, CDR2 YFSETQ. The CDR3 sequence is CASSSGPTYNEQFF. The CDR3 DNA follows: TGCGCCAGCAGCTCGGGACCGACTTACAATGAGCAGTTCTTC.

V usage is TRBV12-3 or TRBV12-4 and J usage is TRBJ2-7; 8 positions match TRBD1. V trimming: 3 bases; J trimming: 6 bases; junction bases outside the gene matches: 4. The CDR3 totals 13 residues. CDR3 residues: CASSFDRGGEQYF. The CDR3 nucleotides are TGTGCCAGCAGTTTTGACAGGGGAGGCGAGCAGTACTTC.

This clonotype was counted between two and nine times. V usage is TRBV11-2 and J usage is TRBJ2-1; D not resolved. V lost 6 bases and J 8 bases, leaving 11 bases between the germline ends. This CDR3 contains 12 residues. In germline, CDR1 is SGHAT, CDR2 FQNNGV. The CDR3 coding sequence is TGTGCCAGCAGAGAAGAAAGCCATGAGCAGTTCTTC. As protein: CASREESHEQFF.